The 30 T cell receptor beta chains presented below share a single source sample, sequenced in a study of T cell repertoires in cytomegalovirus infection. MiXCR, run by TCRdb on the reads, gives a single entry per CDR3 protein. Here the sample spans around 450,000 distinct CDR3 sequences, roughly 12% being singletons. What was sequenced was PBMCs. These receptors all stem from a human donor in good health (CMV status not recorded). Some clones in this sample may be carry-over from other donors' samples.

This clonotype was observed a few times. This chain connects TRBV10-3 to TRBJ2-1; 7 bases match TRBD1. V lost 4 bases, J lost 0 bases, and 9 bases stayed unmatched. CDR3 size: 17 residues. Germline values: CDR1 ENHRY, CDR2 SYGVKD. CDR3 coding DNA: TGTGCCATCAGTGGGAAAGACAGGGCAAGCTCCTACAATGAGCAGTTCTTC. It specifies CAISGKDRASSYNEQFF.

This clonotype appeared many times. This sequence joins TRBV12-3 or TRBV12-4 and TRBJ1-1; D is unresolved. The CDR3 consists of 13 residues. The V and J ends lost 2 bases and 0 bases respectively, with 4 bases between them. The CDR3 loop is CASSLWMNTEAFF. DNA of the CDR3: TGTGCCAGCAGTTTATGGATGAACACTGAAGCTTTCTTT.

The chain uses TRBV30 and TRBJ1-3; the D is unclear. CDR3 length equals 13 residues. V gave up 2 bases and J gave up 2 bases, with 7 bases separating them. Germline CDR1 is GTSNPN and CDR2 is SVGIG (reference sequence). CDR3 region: CAWSPGTGNTIYF. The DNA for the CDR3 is TGTGCCTGGAGTCCGGGGACTGGAAACACCATATATTTT.

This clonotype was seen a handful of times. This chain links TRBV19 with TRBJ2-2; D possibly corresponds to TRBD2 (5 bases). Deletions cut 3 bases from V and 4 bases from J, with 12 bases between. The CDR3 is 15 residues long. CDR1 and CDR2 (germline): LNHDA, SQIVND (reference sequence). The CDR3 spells CASSMAPRVTGELFF. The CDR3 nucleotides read TGTGCCAGTAGTATGGCCCCGAGGGTCACCGGGGAGCTGTTTTTT. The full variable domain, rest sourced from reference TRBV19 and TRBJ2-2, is DGGITQSPKYLFRKEGQNVTLSCEQNLNHDAMYWYRQDPGQGLRLIYYSQIVNDFQKGDIAEGYSVSREKKESFPLTVTSAQKNPTAFYLCASSMAPRVTGELFFGEGSRLTVL.

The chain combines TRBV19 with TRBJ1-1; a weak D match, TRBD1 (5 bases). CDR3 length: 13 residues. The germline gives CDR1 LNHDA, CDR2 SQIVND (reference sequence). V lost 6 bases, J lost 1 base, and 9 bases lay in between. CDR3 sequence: CASSRTPNTEAFF. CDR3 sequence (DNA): TGTGCCAGTAGCCGGACACCGAACACTGAAGCTTTCTTT.

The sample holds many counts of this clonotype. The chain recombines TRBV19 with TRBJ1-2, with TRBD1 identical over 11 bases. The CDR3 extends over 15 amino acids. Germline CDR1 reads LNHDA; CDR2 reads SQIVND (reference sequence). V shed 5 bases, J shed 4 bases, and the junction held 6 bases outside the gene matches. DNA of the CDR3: TGTGCCAGTAGTGGACAGGGGGCCGGGAGCTATGGCTACACCTTC. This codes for CASSGQGAGSYGYTF.

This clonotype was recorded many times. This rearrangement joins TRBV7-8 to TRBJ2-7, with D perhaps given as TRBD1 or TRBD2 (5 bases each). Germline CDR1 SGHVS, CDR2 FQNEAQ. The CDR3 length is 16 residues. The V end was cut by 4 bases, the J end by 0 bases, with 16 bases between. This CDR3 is CASSSSRGTPSYEQYF. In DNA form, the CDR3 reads TGTGCCAGCAGCTCAAGCCGAGGGACCCCCTCCTACGAGCAGTACTTC.

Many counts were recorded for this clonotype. Here the CDR3 reads CASRILRDRGNEQFF. The CDR3 DNA reads TGTGCCAGCAGGATCCTCCGGGACAGGGGGAATGAGCAGTTCTTC. The chain joins TRBV7-2 to TRBJ2-1, with 11 positions matching TRBD1. Germline V gene data show CDR1 as SGHTA and CDR2 as FQGNSA. V shed 6 bases, J shed 7 bases, and the junction held 8 bases outside the gene matches. The CDR3 has 15 residues.

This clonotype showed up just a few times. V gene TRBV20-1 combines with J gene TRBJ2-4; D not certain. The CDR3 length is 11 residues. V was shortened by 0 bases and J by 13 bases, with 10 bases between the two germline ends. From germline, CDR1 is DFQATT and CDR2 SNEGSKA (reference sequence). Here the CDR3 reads CSARDRSGQYF. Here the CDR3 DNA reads TGCAGTGCTAGAGATCGCTCAGGCCAGTACTTC.

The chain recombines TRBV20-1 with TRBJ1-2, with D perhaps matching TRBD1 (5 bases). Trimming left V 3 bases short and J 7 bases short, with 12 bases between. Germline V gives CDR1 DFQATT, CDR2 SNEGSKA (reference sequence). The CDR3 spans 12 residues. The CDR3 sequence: CSARTGTFGYTF. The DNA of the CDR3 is TGCAGTGCTAGGACCGGGACTTTTGGCTACACCTTC.

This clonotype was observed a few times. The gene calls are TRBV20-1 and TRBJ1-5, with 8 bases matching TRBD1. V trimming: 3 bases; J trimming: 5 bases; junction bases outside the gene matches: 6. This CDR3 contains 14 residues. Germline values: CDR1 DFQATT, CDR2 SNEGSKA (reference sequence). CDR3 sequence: CSASRGQFDQPQHF. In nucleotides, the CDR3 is TGCAGTGCTAGCAGGGGGCAGTTCGATCAGCCCCAGCATTTT.

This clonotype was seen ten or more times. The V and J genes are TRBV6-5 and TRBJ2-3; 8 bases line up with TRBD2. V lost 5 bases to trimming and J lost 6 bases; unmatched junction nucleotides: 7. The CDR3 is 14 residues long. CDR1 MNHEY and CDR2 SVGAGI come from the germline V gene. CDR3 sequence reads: CASSIGGAGDTQYF. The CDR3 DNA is TGTGCCAGCAGTATCGGGGGGGCCGGGGATACGCAGTATTTT.

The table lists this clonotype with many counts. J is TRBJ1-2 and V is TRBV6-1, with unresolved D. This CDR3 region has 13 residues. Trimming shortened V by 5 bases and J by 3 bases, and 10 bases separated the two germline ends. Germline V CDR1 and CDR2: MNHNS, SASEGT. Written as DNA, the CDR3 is TGTGCCAGCAGTTCCGGACGGCACTATGGCTACACCTTC. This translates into CASSSGRHYGYTF.

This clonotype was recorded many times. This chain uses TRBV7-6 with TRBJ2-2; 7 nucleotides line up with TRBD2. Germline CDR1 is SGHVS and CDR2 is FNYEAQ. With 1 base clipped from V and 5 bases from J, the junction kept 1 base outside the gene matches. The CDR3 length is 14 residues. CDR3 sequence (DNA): TGTGCCAGCAGCTTAGTGGGAGGGACCGGGGAGCTGTTTTTT. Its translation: CASSLVGGTGELFF.

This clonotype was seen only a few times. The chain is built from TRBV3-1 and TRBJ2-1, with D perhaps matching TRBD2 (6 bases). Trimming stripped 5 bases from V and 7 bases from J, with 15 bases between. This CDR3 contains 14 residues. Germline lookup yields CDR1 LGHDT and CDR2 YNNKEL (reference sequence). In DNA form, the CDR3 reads TGTGCCAGCAGCACCGGGACTCCCGTAAATGAGCAGTTCTTC. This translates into CASSTGTPVNEQFF.

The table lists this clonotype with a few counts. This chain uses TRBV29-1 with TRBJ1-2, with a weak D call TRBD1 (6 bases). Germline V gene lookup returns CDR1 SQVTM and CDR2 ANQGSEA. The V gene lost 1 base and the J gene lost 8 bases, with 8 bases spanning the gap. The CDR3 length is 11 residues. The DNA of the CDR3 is TGCAGCGTTGAAGTGGGGGGCGGCTACACCTTC. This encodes CSVEVGGGYTF.

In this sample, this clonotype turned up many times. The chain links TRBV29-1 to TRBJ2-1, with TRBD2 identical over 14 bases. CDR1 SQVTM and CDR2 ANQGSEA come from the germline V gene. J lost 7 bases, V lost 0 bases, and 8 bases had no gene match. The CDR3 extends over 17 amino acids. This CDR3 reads CSVEEWETSGRANEQFF. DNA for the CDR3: TGCAGCGTTGAAGAATGGGAGACTAGCGGGAGGGCGAATGAGCAGTTCTTC.

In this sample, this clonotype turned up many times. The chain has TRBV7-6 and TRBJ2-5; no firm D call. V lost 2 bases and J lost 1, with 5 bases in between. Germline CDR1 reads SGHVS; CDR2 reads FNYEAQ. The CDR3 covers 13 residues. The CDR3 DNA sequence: TGTGCCAGCAGCTTACGCCGCCAAGAGACCCAGTACTTC. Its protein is CASSLRRQETQYF.

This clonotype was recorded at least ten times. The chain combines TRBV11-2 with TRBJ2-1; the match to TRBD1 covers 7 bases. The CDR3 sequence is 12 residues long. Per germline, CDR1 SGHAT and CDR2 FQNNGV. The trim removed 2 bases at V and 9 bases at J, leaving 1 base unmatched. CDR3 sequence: CASSLKGAEQFF. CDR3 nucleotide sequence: TGTGCCAGCAGCTTAAAGGGGGCTGAGCAGTTCTTC.

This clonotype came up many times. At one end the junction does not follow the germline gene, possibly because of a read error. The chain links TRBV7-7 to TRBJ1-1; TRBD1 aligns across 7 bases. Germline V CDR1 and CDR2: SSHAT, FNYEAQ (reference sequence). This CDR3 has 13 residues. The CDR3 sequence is CASSLATGAEAFF. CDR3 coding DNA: TGTGCTAGCAGCCTAGCCACAGGGGCTGAAGCTTTCTTT.

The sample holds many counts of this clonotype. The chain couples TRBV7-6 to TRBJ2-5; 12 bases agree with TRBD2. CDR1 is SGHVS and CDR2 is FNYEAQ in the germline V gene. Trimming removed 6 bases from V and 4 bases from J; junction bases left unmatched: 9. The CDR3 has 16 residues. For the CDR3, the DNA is TGTGCCAGCAGTCAGTCTAGCGGGGGGGCCTCAGAGACCCAGTACTTC. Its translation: CASSQSSGGASETQYF.

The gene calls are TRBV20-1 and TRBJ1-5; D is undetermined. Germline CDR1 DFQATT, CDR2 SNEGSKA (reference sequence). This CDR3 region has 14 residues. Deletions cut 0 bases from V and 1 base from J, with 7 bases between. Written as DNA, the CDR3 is TGCAGTGCTAGAGAAGTGGAAAGCAATCAGCCCCAGCATTTT. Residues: CSAREVESNQPQHF.

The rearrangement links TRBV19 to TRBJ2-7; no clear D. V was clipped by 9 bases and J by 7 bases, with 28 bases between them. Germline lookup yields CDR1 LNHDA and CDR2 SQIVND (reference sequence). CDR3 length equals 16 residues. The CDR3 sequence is CASLPSPGRAVGEQYF. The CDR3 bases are TGTGCCAGCCTCCCCTCCCCTGGACGCGCGGTGGGGGAGCAGTACTTC.

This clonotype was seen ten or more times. CDR3 protein: CASRENGGVRTEAFF. The CDR3 DNA reads as TGTGCCAGCAGGGAAAATGGGGGCGTTAGAACTGAAGCTTTCTTT. The genes are TRBV13 and TRBJ1-1, with D perhaps matching TRBD1 (6 bases). V lost 6 bases, J lost 5 bases, and 19 bases lay in between. Germline V CDR1 and CDR2: PRHDT, FYEKMQ (reference sequence). CDR3 length: 15 amino acids.

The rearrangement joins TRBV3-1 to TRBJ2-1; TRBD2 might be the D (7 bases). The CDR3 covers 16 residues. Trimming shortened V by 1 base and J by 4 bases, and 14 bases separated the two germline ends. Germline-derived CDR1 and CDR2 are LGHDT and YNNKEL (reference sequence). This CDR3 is CASSQVGGREYNEQFF. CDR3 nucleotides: TGTGCCAGCAGCCAAGTTGGGGGGCGGGAGTACAATGAGCAGTTCTTC.

CDR3 region: CASSLVWREALAGNEQFF. The CDR3 nucleotides are TGTGCCAGCAGCTTAGTATGGCGGGAGGCCCTGGCGGGTAATGAGCAGTTCTTC. This chain links TRBV11-2 with TRBJ2-1; 8 bases fit TRBD2. With V trimmed by 1 base and J by 7 bases, 15 bases remained unmatched. The CDR3 covers 18 residues. Germline values: CDR1 SGHAT, CDR2 FQNNGV.

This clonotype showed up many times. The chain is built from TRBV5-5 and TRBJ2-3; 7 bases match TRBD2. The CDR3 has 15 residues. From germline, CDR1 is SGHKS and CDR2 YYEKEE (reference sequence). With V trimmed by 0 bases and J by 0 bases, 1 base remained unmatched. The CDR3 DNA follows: TGTGCCAGCAGCTTGGGACTAGCAAGCACAGATACGCAGTATTTT. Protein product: CASSLGLASTDTQYF.

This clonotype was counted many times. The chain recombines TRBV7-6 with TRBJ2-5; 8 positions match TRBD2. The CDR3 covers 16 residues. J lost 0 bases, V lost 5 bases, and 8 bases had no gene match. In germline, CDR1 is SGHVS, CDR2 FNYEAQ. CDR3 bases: TGTGCCAGCAGCGGCCATTTACTAGCGGACCAAGAGACCCAGTACTTC. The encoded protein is CASSGHLLADQETQYF.

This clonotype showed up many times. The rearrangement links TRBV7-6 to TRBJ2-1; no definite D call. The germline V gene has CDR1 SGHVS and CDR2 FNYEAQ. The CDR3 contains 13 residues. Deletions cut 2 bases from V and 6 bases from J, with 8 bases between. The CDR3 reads CASSLNWPNEQFF. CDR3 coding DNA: TGTGCCAGCAGCTTAAACTGGCCCAATGAGCAGTTCTTC.

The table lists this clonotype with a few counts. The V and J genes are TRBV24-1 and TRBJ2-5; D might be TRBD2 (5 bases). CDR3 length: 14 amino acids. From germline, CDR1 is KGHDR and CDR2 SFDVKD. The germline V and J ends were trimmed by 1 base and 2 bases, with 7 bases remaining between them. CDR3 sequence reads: CATSDLGGQETQYF. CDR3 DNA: TGTGCCACCAGTGATTTAGGAGGTCAAGAGACCCAGTACTTC.